Below are 7 T cell receptor beta chains sequenced from a single sample in a study of T cells in Graves' hyperthyroidism and ophthalmopathy. Researchers took RNA transcripts and amplified the TCR beta CDR3 regions from them. The HTBI primer set served for first-round RT-PCR of the TCR CDR3. TCRdb re-derived calls from the multiplex PCR reads in MiXCR, one entry per CDR3 protein. The repertoire holds hundreds of thousands of distinct CDR3 sequences, with over 12% as singletons. The sequencing sample was made of blood. The source is a woman aged 40-49 years with Graves' ophthalmopathy.

This clonotype was seen a few times. The chain has TRBV4-3 and TRBJ2-7; 7 nucleotides line up with TRBD1. Germline CDR1 LGHNA, CDR2 YSLEER. This CDR3 spans 14 amino acids. V gave up 4 bases and J gave up 2 bases; unmatched junction bases: 5. The CDR3 DNA sequence: TGCGCCAGCAGCCGGACCCAGGGGGCCTACGAGCAGTACTTC. Protein sequence: CASSRTQGAYEQYF.

This clonotype was counted at least ten times. This chain joins TRBV28 and TRBJ2-7; the match to TRBD1 covers 10 bases. Looked up from germline, CDR1 is MDHEN and CDR2 is SYDVKM. The CDR3 is made up of 14 amino acids. Unmatched junction bases numbered 5, after V lost 5 bases and J lost 4 bases. The CDR3 sequence: CASSGRQGAYEQYF. CDR3 coding DNA: TGTGCCAGCAGTGGACGACAGGGGGCTTACGAGCAGTACTTC.

This clonotype was detected ten times or more. The chain couples TRBV15 to TRBJ2-2; D is possibly TRBD1 (7 bases). CDR3 length: 16 amino acids. V dropped 0 bases and J dropped 8 bases, with 16 bases sitting between them. From germline, CDR1 is LNHNV and CDR2 YYDKDF (reference sequence). CDR3: CATSRDRGTVGGELFF. DNA for the CDR3: TGTGCCACCAGCAGAGACCGGGGGACAGTTGGTGGGGAGCTGTTTTTT.

This clonotype was recorded at least ten times. The rearrangement uses TRBV27 and TRBJ2-5, with D perhaps matching TRBD2 (6 bases). The CDR3 runs to 13 residues. Germline V gene sequence: CDR1 MNHEY, CDR2 SMNVEV (reference sequence). V was shortened by 2 bases and J by 5 bases, with 9 bases between the two germline ends. DNA of the CDR3: TGTGCCAGCAGTTTAGTAGCGGCGGAGACCCAGTACTTC. Its protein product is CASSLVAAETQYF.

The table lists this clonotype with many counts. CDR3 sequence reads: CATSSPDRAAPKDPYEQYF. CDR3 sequence (DNA): TGTGCCACCAGCAGTCCCGACAGGGCCGCGCCTAAAGACCCCTACGAGCAGTACTTC. The chain couples TRBV15 to TRBJ2-7; 7 bases match TRBD1. Trimming took 3 bases from V and 2 from J; bases not matched to a gene: 19. The CDR3 length is 19 residues. CDR1 LNHNV and CDR2 YYDKDF come from the germline V gene (reference sequence).

This clonotype was seen repeatedly, ten times or more. The V call is TRBV12-3 or TRBV12-4, the J call TRBJ1-1; 8 bases fit TRBD1. There are 17 residues in the CDR3. J lost 4 bases, V lost 5 bases, and 15 bases had no gene match. CDR3 residues: CASSLPAQGALGTEAFF. The CDR3 bases are TGTGCCAGCAGTCTCCCGGCCCAGGGGGCTTTAGGCACTGAAGCTTTCTTT.

This clonotype was counted at least ten times. The chain carries TRBV19 and TRBJ2-1, with D possibly TRBD2 on 5 matching bases. The CDR3 runs 15 residues. The V gene's germline CDR1 is LNHDA and CDR2 SQIVND (reference sequence). With 3 bases removed from V and 4 bases from J, the gap between germline ends came to 13 bases. The CDR3: CASSIFSDRYNEQFF. CDR3 DNA sequence: TGTGCCAGTAGTATTTTTAGCGACCGATACAATGAGCAGTTCTTC.